What follows describes a single T cell receptor beta chain. The data were obtained in a study of blood T cell repertoires in COVID-19. As for the study in general: From the United States, Italy and Spain came samples of acute and convalescent COVID-19. T cells, B-cell-depleted T cells, or PBMCs supplied cDNA or gDNA.

In the original workflow: Researchers report that nucleated cell counts were estimated from reference gene primer amplification. Clones were read by immunoSEQ multiplex PCR, and TCRdb kept only the in-frame ones, dropping some. V and J calls and clone size are those listed in that table; D and trimming were worked out from the DNA. The table shows some 400,000 clones, with more than 75% occurring only once. Trimming removed 2 bases from V and 9 bases from J, with 17 bases in between. The V gene's germline CDR1 is MNHEY and CDR2 SVGAGI. The CDR3 spans 15 residues. The sequence was collected from a human donor in a cohort sampled during active COVID-19. This rearrangement joins TRBV6-5 to TRBJ2-1, with D possibly being TRBD1 (5 bases). Sequenced: peripheral blood. The CDR3 is CASSYPFPTAFEQFF. The CDR3 nucleotides read TGTGCCAGCAGTTACCCTTTTCCGACAGCCTTTGAGCAGTTCTTC.